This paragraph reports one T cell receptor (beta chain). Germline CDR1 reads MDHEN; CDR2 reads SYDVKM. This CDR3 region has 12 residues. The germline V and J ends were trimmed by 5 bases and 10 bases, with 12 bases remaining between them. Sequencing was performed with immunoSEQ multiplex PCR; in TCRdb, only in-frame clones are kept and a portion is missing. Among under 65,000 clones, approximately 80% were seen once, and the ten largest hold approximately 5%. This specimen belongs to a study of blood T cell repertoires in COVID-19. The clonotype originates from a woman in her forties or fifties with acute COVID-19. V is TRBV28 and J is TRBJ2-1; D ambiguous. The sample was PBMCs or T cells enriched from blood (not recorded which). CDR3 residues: CASSEIAREQFF. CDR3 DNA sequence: TGTGCCAGCAGTGAGATAGCTAGAGAGCAGTTCTTC.